The rows below give T cell receptor beta chains drawn from one sample of a study of blood T cell repertoires in COVID-19. TCRdb keeps only in-frame clones here, not all; method: immunoSEQ multiplex PCR. The table includes about 140,000 clones, 70% to 80% detected once. Material for sequencing was peripheral blood. These receptors all stem from a woman aged 45-60 years with active or convalescent COVID-19. Both conserved end residues are trimmed from each CDR3. D genes are given only for firm matches.

v_call	d_call	j_call	cdr3_aa
TRBV7-2	TRBD2	TRBJ2-1	ASSLDGGGAYNEQF
TRBV3-1/TRBV3-2	TRBD1	TRBJ2-2	ASSHGTGAGELF
TRBV4-2	TRBD2	TRBJ2-1	ASSPGPLGGDEQF
TRBV29-1	-	TRBJ2-7	SVEDRGLYEQY
TRBV27	TRBD2	TRBJ2-1	ASSRQLAGVYEQF
TRBV7-2	TRBD1	TRBJ1-2	ASSEQGGTYYGYT
TRBV5-8	-	TRBJ1-5	ASSGGTAIDQPQH
TRBV4-3	TRBD1	TRBJ2-5	ASSLGTGEPQETQY
TRBV2	-	TRBJ2-3	ASSVNREDTQY
TRBV10-3	TRBD1	TRBJ1-2	AISEFGQGVNYGYT
TRBV3-1/TRBV3-2	-	TRBJ2-1	ASSQDLREGNEQF
TRBV19	-	TRBJ2-3	ASSIGLGTSTDTQY
TRBV7-8	TRBD1	TRBJ1-5	ASSLSGQGHQPQH
TRBV29-1	-	TRBJ1-2	SVSESLEGYT
TRBV6-1	-	TRBJ2-1	ASSERSGTDNEQF
TRBV7-2	TRBD1	TRBJ2-7	ASSSPVTGGEQY
TRBV5-1	-	TRBJ1-1	ASSLLQDRGEAF
TRBV6-5	-	TRBJ2-7	ASKGEWYEQY
TRBV7-9	-	TRBJ1-2	ASSREAGGGVYGYT
TRBV19	TRBD1	TRBJ1-2	ASSISVQGRYGYT
TRBV6-5	-	TRBJ1-1	ASSYSGQGEAF
TRBV18	-	TRBJ2-2	ASSPRAPGLGNTGELF
TRBV4-3	TRBD1	TRBJ2-1	ASSQDSGGYNEQF
TRBV5-6	-	TRBJ1-1	ASSLRTWGRNTEAF
TRBV19	TRBD2	TRBJ2-1	ASSIMASGSNEQF
TRBV19	TRBD1	TRBJ2-2	ATPAGTGTTGELF
TRBV11-2	-	TRBJ1-2	ASSLRQRAYGYT
TRBV30	TRBD1	TRBJ1-4	ARRDSANEKLF
TRBV19	TRBD1	TRBJ2-3	ASSPQTGAADTQY
TRBV7-2	TRBD2	TRBJ2-7	ASSQGAGSSYEQY
TRBV28	-	TRBJ1-4	ASTDDKDNEKLF
TRBV7-2	-	TRBJ1-2	ASSLGGTLRSYT
TRBV6-2/TRBV6-3	-	TRBJ1-2	ASSPSSNYGYT
TRBV19	TRBD1	TRBJ1-6	ASSTHSTGGRGSPLH
TRBV3-1/TRBV3-2	-	TRBJ2-7	ASSQVGVRAYEQY
TRBV28	TRBD1	TRBJ1-2	ASSFFGERTGKDYGYT
TRBV2	-	TRBJ1-5	ASRTDSSGNQPQH
TRBV19	-	TRBJ1-5	ASMFATGRGGGNQPQH
TRBV29-1	-	TRBJ1-1	SVLSLVADLAF
TRBV30	-	TRBJ2-3	AWSVLARTQY
TRBV11-2	TRBD1	TRBJ1-4	ASSALTGFREKLF
TRBV2	TRBD1	TRBJ1-2	ASSDGGGAWGYT
TRBV6-5	-	TRBJ2-1	ASPPGKGYNEQF
TRBV7-2	-	TRBJ1-2	ASSPWTVPSDGYT
TRBV14	-	TRBJ2-3	ASSPLRTAGLDTQY
TRBV5-6	-	TRBJ1-2	ASSLASYGYT
TRBV25-1	TRBD1	TRBJ1-1	ASRRTGNTEAF